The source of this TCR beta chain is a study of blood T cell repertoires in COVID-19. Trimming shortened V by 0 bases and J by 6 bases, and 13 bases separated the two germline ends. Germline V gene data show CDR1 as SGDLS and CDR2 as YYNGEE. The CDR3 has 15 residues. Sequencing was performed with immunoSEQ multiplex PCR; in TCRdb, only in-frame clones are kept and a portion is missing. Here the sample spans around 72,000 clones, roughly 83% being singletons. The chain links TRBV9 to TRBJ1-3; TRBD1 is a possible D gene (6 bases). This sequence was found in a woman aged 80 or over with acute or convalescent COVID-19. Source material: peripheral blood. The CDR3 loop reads CASSVGSRGINTIYF. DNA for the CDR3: TGTGCCAGCAGCGTAGGGTCCAGGGGTATAAACACCATATATTTT.